This T cell receptor beta chain originates from a study of control samples from healthy donors and cancer patients. This CDR3 is 17 amino acids long. Germline lookup yields CDR1 MDHEN and CDR2 SYDVKM. Trimming cost V 0 bases and J 7 bases, with 16 bases left between them. Profiling relied on immunoSEQ multiplex PCR, and the TCRdb table lists in-frame clones only, not all of them. Among roughly 180,000 clones listed, around 94% were seen once. The sequenced sample consisted of blood. This TCR derives from a woman between 18 and 29 years old in good health. This rearrangement joins TRBV28 to TRBJ1-6; perhaps TRBD1 as D (5 bases). The CDR3 bases are TGTGCCAGCAGTTTATGGGGTGATAACGGGGGAAATTCACCCCTCCACTTT. The encoded protein is CASSLWGDNGGNSPLHF.